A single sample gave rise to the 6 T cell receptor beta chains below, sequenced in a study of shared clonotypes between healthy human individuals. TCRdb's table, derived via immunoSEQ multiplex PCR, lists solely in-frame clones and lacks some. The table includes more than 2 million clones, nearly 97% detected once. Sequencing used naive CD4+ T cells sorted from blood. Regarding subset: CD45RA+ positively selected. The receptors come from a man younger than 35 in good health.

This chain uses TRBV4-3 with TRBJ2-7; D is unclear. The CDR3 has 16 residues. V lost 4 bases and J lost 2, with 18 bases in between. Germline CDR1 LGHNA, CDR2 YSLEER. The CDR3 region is CASSLALVGPTYEQYF. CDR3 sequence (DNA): TGCGCCAGCAGCCTGGCTTTGGTGGGCCCGACCTACGAGCAGTACTTC.

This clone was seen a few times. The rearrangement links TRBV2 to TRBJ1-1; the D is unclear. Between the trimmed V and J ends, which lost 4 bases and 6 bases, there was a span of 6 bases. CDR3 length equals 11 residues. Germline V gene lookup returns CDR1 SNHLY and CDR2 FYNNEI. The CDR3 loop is CASSVQAEAFF. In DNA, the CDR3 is TGTGCCAGCAGTGTGCAAGCTGAAGCTTTCTTT.

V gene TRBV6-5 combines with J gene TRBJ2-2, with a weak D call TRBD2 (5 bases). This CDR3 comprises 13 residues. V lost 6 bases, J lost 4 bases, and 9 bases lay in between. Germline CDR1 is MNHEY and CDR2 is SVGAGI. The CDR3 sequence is CASRREITGELFF. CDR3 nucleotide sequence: TGTGCCAGCAGAAGGGAGATCACCGGGGAGCTGTTTTTT.

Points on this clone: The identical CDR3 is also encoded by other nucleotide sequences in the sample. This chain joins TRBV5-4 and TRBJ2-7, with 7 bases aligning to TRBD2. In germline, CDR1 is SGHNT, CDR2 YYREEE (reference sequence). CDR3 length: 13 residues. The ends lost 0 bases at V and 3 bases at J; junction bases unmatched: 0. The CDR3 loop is CASSLASGYEQYF. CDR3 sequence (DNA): TGTGCCAGCAGCTTGGCTAGCGGCTACGAGCAGTACTTC.

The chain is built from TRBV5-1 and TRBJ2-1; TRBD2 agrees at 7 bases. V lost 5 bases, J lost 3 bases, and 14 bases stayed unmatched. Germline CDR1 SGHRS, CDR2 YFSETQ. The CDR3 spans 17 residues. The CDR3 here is CASSARPVAGYYNEQFF. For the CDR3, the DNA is TGCGCCAGCAGTGCCCGCCCTGTAGCGGGCTACTACAATGAGCAGTTCTTC. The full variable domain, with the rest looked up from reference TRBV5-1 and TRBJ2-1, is KAGVTQTPRYLIKTRGQQVTLSCSPISGHRSVSWYQQTPGQGLQFLFEYFSETQRNKGNFPGRFSGRQFSNSRSEMNVSTLELGDSALYLCASSARPVAGYYNEQFFGPGTRLTVL.

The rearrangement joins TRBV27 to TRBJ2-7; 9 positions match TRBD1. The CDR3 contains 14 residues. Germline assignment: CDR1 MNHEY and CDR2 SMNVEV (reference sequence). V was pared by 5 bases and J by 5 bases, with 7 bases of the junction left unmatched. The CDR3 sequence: CASSHRDRVHEQYF. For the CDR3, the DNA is TGTGCCAGCAGTCACCGGGACAGGGTCCACGAGCAGTACTTC.